This T cell receptor (beta chain) stems from a study of blood T cell repertoires in COVID-19. Whole-study context: Acute-phase and convalescent COVID-19 samples originated in the United States, Italy and Spain. The analysed material was cDNA or gDNA that came from T cells, B-cell-depleted T cells, or PBMCs.

Only a few counts were recorded for this clone. As processed by the authors: Amplification with reference gene primers provided the estimates of nucleated cell counts. Using immunoSEQ multiplex PCR, the repertoire was profiled, and TCRdb retains in-frame clones only, with some absent. V, J and clone size are taken as reported in that table, and D and trimming were inferred from the DNA itself. The table shows more than 90,000 clones, with around 79% occurring only once. The CDR3 covers 15 residues. Per the germline V gene, CDR1 is SEHNR and CDR2 is FQNEAQ (reference sequence). V was clipped by 7 bases and J by 0 bases, with 13 bases between them.

The clonotype originates from a woman aged 80 or over with acute or convalescent COVID-19. The V gene is TRBV7-9, the J gene TRBJ2-1; D may be TRBD2 (5 bases). The sample taken for sequencing was peripheral blood. Here the CDR3 reads CASIPAGSSYNEQFF. The CDR3 DNA is TGTGCCAGCATCCCCGCTGGGAGCTCCTACAATGAGCAGTTCTTC.